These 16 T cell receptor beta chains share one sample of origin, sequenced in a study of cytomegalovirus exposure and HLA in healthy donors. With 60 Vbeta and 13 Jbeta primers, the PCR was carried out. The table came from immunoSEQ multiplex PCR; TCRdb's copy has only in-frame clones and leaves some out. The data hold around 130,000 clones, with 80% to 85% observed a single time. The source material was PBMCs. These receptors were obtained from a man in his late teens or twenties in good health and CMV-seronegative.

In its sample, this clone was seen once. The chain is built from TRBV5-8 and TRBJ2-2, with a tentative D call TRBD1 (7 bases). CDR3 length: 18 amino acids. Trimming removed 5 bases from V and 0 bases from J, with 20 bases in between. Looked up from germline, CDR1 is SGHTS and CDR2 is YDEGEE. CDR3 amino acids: CASRPAGTAYANTGELFF. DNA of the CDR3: TGTGCCAGCAGACCCGCGGGGACAGCATACGCGAACACCGGGGAGCTGTTTTTT.

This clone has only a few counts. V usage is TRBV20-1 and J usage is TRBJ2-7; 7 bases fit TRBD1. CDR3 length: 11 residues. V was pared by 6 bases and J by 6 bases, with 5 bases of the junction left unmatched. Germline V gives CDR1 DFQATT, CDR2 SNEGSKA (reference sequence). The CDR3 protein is CSAETGSEQYF. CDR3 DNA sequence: TGCAGTGCAGAGACAGGGTCCGAGCAGTACTTC.

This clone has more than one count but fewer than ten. Here the CDR3 DNA reads TGCGCCAGCAGTGCCGGGACTGGAAACACCATATATTTT. Its translation is CASSAGTGNTIYF. This chain uses TRBV10-1 with TRBJ1-3; D unclear. The CDR3 spans 13 residues. Germline lookup yields CDR1 WNHNN and CDR2 SYGVQD (reference sequence). V gave up 4 bases and J gave up 2 bases, with 6 bases separating them.

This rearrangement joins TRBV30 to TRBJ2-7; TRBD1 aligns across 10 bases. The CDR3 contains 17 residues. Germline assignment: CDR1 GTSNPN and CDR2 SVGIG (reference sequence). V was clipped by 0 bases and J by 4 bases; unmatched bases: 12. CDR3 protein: CAWSVGIPGQGWYEQYF. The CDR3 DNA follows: TGTGCCTGGAGTGTCGGTATTCCGGGACAGGGGTGGTACGAGCAGTACTTC.

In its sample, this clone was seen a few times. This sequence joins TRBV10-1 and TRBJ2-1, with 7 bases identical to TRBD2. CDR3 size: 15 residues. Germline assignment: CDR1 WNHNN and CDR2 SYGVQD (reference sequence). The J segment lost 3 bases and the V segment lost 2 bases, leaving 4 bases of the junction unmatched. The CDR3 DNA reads TGCGCCAGCAGTGAGGATCCGGGGGGCTACAATGAGCAGTTCTTC. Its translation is CASSEDPGGYNEQFF.

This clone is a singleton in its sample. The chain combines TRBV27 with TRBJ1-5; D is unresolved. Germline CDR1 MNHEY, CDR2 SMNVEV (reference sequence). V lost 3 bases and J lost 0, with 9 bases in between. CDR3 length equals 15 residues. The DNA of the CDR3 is TGTGCCAGCAGTTTTAGTCCCTCTAGCAATCAGCCCCAGCATTTT. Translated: CASSFSPSSNQPQHF.

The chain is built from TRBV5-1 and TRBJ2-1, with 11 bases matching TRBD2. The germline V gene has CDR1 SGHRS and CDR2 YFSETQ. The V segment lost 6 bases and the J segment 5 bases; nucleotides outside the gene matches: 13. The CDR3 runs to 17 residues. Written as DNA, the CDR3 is TGCGCCAGCACACTAGCGGGGGCCCCCACACAAAACAATGAGCAGTTCTTC. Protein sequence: CASTLAGAPTQNNEQFF.

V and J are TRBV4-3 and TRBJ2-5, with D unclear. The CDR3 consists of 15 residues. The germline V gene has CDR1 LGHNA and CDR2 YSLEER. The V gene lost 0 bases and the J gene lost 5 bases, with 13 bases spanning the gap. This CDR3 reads CASSQDASTQETQYF. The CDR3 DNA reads TGCGCCAGCAGCCAAGATGCCAGTACACAGGAGACCCAGTACTTC.

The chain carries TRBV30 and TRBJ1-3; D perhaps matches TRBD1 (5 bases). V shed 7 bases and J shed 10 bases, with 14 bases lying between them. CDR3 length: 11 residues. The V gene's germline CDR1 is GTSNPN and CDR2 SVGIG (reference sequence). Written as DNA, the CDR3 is TGTGCCTCGACGGGGGGTCGAACCATATATTTT. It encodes CASTGGRTIYF.

The CDR3 DNA is TGTGCCTGGAGTGTACAGAGAGGGCGGGCTTTCTTT. This translates into CAWSVQRGRAFF. The chain uses TRBV30 and TRBJ1-1; no reliable D call. The CDR3 extends over 12 amino acids. CDR1 is GTSNPN, CDR2 SVGIG, per germline (reference sequence). V was pared by 0 bases and J by 11 bases, with 13 bases between.

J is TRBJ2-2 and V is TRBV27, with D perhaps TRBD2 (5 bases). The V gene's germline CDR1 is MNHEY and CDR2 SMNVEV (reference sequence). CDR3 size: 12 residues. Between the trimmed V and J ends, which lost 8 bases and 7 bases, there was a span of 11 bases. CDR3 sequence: CASGRRYGELFF. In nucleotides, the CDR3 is TGTGCCAGCGGACGGAGGTACGGGGAGCTGTTTTTT.

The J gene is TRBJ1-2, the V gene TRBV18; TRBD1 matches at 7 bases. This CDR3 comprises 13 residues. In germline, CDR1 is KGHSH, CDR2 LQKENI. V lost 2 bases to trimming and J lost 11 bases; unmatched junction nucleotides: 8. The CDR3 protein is CASSPTRQGAYTF. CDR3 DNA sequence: TGTGCCAGCTCACCAACCCGACAGGGAGCTTACACCTTC.

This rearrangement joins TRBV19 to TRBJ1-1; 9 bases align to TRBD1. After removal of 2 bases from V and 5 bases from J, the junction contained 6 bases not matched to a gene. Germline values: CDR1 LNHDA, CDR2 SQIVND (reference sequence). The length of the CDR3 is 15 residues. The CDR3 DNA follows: TGTGCCAGTAGTATAAGGGGACAGGGACGGACTGAAGCTTTCTTT. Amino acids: CASSIRGQGRTEAFF.

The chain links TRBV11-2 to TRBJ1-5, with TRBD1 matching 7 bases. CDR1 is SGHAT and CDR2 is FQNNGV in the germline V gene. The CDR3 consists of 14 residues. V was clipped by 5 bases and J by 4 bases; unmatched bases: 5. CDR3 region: CASSPGTENQPQHF. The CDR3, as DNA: TGTGCCAGCAGCCCCGGGACAGAAAATCAGCCCCAGCATTTT. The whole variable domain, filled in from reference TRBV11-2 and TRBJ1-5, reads EAGVAQSPRYKIIEKRQSVAFWCNPISGHATLYWYQQILGQGPKLLIQFQNNGVVDDSQLPKDRFSAERLKGVDSTLKIQPAKLEDSAVYLCASSPGTENQPQHFGDGTRLSIL.

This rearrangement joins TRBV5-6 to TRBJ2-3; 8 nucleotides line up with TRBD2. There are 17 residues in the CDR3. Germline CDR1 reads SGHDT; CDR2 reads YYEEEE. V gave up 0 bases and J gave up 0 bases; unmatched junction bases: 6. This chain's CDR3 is CASSLGRSGVSTDTQYF. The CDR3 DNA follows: TGTGCCAGCAGCTTGGGGCGTAGCGGGGTGAGCACAGATACGCAGTATTTT. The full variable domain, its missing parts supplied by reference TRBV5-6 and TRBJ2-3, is DAGVTQSPTHLIKTRGQQVTLRCSPKSGHDTVSWYQQALGQGPQFIFQYYEEEERQRGNFPDRFSGHQFPNYSSELNVNALLLGDSALYLCASSLGRSGVSTDTQYFGPGTRLTVL.

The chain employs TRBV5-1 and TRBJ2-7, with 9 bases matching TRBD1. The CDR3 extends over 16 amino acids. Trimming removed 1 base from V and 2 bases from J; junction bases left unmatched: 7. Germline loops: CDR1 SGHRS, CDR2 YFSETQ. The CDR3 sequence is CASSLSGTGRAYEQYF. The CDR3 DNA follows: TGCGCCAGCAGCTTGTCGGGGACAGGGAGGGCCTACGAGCAGTACTTC.